This T cell receptor (beta chain) is from a study of blood T cell repertoires in COVID-19. Overall study context: From T cells, B-cell-depleted T cells, or PBMCs came the material, which was cDNA or gDNA.

Sequenced by immunoSEQ multiplex PCR; TCRdb stores in-frame clones only, minus some. The table lists 150,000 to 200,000 clones, about 80% of them singletons. The CDR3 spans 14 residues. Germline V gives CDR1 SGHRS, CDR2 YFSETQ. With 3 bases clipped from V and 5 bases from J, the junction kept 1 base outside the gene matches. The chain recombines TRBV5-1 with TRBJ1-5; 11 bases align to TRBD1. The clonotype originates from a woman older than 75 with acute or convalescent COVID-19. The sequenced material came from peripheral blood. The CDR3 protein is CASSSGQGDQPQHF. The CDR3 nucleotides are TGCGCCAGCAGCTCGGGACAGGGGGATCAGCCCCAGCATTTT. Based on the CDR3 plus reference TRBV5-1 and TRBJ1-5, the full variable domain is KAGVTQTPRYLIKTRGQQVTLSCSPISGHRSVSWYQQTPGQGLQFLFEYFSETQRNKGNFPGRFSGRQFSNSRSEMNVSTLELGDSALYLCASSSGQGDQPQHFGDGTRLSIL.